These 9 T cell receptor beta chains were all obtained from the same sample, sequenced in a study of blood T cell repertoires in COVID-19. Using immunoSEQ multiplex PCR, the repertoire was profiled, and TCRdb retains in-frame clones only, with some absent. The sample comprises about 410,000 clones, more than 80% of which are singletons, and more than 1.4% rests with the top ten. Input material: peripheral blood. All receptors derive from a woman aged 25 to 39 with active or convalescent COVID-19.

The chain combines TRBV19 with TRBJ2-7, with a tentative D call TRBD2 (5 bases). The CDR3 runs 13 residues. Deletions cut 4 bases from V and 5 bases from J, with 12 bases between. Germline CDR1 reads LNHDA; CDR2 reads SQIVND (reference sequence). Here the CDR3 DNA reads TGTGCCAGTAGTAATCAGCTCGGGGACGAGCAGTACTTC. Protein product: CASSNQLGDEQYF. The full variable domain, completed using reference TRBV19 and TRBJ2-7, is DGGITQSPKYLFRKEGQNVTLSCEQNLNHDAMYWYRQDPGQGLRLIYYSQIVNDFQKGDIAEGYSVSREKKESFPLTVTSAQKNPTAFYLCASSNQLGDEQYFGPGTRLTVT.

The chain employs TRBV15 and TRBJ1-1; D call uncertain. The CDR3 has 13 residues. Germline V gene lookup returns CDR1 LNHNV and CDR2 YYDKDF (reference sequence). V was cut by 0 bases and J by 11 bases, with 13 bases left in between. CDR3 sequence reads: CATSRDAAGGAFF. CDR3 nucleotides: TGTGCCACCAGCAGAGACGCGGCCGGCGGGGCTTTCTTT.

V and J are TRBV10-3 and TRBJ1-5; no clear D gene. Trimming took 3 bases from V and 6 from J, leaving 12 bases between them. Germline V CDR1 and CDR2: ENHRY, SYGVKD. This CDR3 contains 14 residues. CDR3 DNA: TGTGCCATCAGTGACTCGGGGTCTAGTCAGCCCCAGCATTTT. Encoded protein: CAISDSGSSQPQHF.

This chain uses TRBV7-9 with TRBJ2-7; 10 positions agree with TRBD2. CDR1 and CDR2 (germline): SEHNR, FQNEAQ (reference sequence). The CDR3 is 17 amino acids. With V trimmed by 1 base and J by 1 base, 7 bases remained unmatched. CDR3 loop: CASSLGSSGRGSYEQYF. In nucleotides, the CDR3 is TGTGCCAGCAGCTTAGGTTCAAGCGGGAGGGGGTCCTACGAGCAGTACTTC.

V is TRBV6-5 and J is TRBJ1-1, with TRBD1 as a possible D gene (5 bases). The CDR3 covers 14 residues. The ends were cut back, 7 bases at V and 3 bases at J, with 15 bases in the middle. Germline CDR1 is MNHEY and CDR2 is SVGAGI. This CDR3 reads CASTLGAGDTEAFF. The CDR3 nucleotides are TGTGCCAGCACCCTAGGGGCGGGGGACACTGAAGCTTTCTTT.

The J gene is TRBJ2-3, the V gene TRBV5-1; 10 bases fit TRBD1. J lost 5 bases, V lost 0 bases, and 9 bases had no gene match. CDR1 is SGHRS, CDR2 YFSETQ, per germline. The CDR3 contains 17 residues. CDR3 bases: TGCGCCAGCAGCTTGGTTTCACGGGACAGGGGAAGAGATACGCAGTATTTT. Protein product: CASSLVSRDRGRDTQYF.

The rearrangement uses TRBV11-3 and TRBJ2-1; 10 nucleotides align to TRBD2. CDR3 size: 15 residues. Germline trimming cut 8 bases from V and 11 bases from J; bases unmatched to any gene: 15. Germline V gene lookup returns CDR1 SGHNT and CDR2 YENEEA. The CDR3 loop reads CASSPSGLAQNQQFF. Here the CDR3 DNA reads TGTGCCAGCTCCCCCTCGGGACTAGCGCAAAATCAGCAGTTCTTC.

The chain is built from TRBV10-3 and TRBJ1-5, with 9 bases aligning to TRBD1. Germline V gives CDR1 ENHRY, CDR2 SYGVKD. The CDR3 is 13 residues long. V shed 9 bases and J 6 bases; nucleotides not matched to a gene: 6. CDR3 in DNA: TGTGCCATAACACAGGGGGCGGGTCAGCCCCAGCATTTT. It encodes CAITQGAGQPQHF.

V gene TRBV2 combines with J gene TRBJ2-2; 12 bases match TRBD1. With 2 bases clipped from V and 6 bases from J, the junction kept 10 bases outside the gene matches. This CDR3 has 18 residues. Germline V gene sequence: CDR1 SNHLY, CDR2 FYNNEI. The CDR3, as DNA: TGTGCCAGCAGTGAACCGGGACAGGGGGCTAGGAGGGCCGGGGAGCTGTTTTTT. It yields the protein CASSEPGQGARRAGELFF.